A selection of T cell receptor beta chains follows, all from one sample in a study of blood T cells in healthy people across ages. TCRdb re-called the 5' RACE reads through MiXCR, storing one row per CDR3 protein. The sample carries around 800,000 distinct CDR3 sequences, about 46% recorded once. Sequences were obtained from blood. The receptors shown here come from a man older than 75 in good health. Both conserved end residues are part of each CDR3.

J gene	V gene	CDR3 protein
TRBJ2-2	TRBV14	CASSQITNTGELFF
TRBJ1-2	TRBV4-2	CASSQPGQGNYGYTF
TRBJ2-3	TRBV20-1	CSARSKGEERPDTQYF
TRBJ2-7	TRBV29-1	CSVFLGGQGYEQYF
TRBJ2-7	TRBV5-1	CASSLGGWTGANEQYF
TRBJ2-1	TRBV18	CASSPPRGSGSYNEQFF
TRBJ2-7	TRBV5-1	CASSSGKGLAGTYEQYF
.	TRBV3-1	CASSQEHGKKTQYF
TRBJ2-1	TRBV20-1	CSARDVGRGPYNEQFF
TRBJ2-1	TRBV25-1	CASGSSGHNEQFF
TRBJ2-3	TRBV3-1	CASSHGIRGDTQYF
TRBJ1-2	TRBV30	CAWSPTGDSGYTF
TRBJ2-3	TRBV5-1	CASSLDHRTDTQYF
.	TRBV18	CASSPGGDRATYEQYF
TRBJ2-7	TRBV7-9	CASSLATRGSYEQYF
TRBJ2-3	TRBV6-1	CASRFTVSTDTQYF
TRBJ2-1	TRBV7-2	CASSLGTSREQFF
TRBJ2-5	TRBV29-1	CSVHSGQETQYF
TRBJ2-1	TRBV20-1	CATNSLSSYNEQFF
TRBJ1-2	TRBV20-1	CSVLRDSLPRGDGYTF